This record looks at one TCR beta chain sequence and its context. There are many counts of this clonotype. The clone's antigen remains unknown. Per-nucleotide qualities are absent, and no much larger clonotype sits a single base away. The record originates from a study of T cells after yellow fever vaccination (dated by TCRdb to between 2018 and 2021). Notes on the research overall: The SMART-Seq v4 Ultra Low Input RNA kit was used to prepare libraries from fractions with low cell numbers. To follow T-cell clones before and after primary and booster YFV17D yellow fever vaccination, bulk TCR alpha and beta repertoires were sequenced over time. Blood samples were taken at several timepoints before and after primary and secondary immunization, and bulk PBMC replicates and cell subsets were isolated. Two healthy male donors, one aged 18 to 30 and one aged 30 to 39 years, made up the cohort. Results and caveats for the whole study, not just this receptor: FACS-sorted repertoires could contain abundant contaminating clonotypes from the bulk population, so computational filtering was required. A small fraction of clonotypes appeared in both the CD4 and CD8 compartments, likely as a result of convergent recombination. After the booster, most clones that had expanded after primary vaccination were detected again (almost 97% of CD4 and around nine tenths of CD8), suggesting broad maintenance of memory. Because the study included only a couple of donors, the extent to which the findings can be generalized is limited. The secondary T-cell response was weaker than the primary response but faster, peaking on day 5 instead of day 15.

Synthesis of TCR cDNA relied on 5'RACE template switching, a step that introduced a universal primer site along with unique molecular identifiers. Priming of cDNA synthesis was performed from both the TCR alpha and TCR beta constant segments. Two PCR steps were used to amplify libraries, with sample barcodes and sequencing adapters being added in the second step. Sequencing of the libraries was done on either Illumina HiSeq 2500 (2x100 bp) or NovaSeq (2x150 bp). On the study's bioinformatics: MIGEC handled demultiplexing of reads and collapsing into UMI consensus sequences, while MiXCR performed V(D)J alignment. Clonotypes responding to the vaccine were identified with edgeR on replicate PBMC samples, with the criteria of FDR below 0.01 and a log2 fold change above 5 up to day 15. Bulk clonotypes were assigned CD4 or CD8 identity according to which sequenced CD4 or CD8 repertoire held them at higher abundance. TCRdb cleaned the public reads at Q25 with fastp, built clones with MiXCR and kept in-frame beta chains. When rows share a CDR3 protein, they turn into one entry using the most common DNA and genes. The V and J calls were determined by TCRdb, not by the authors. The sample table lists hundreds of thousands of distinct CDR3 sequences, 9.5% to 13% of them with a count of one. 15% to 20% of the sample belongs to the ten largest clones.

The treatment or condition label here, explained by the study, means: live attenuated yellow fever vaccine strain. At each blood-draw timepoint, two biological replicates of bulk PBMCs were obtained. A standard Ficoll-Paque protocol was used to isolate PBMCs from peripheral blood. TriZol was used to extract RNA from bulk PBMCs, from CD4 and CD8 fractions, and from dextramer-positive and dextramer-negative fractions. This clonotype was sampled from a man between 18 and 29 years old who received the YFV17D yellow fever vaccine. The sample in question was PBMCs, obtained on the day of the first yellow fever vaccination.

The nucleotides read TGTGCCAGCAGGCGGGGGGGCTTTGAGACCCAGTACTTC. This sequence encodes CASRRGGFETQYF. The rearrangement combines TRBV6-2 or TRBV6-3 with TRBJ2-5, with TRBD2 identical over 9 junction bases. CDR1 and CDR2, looked up from the germline V gene, are MNHEY and SVGEGT. From its cysteine to its phenylalanine, the CDR3 spans 13 amino acids. Solely the CDR3 DNA is kept, with 39 bases framed from the first base. V ends up 6 bases short and J 5 bases short, with an unmatched junction base count of 4.